This T cell receptor (beta chain) was obtained from a study of blood T cell repertoires in COVID-19. For the study at large: COVID-19 samples collected from the United States, Italy and Spain covered acute and convalescent phases. PBMCs, B-cell-depleted T cells, or T cells were the source of the cDNA or gDNA that made up the material.

As processed by the authors: Estimated nucleated cell counts came from reference gene primer amplification. This table comes from immunoSEQ multiplex PCR, and its TCRdb copy is limited to in-frame clones, with some not included. Clonal size and the V and J genes are those of that table, whereas D and trimming came from the DNA. The sample yields some 200,000 clones, 80% to 95% seen once. This CDR3 has 14 residues. V lost 0 bases to trimming and J lost 0 bases, with 5 bases between them. Germline V CDR1 and CDR2: SGHVS, FQNEAQ. Sequenced: peripheral blood. V and J are TRBV7-8 and TRBJ1-1, with D hard to call. The sequence came from a man aged 45-65 years with acute or convalescent COVID-19. The CDR3 spells CASSLAPVNTEAFF. The CDR3 DNA reads as TGTGCCAGCAGCTTAGCGCCGGTGAACACTGAAGCTTTCTTT.